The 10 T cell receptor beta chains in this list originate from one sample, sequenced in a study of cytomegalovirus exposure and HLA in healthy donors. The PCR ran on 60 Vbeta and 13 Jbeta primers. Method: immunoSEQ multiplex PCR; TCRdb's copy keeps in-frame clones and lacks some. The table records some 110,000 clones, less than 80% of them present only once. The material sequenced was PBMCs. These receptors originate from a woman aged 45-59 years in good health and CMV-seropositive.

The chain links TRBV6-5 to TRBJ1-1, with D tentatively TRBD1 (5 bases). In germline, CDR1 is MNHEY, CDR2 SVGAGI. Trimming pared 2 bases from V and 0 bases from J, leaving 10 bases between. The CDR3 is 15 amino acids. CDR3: CASSYQGSMNTEAFF. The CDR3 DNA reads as TGTGCCAGCAGTTACCAGGGAAGTATGAACACTGAAGCTTTCTTT.

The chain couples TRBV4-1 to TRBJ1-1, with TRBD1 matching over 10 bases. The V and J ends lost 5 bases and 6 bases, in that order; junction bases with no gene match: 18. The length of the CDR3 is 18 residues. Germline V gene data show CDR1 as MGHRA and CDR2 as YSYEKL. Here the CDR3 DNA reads TGCGCCAGCAGCTTGACAGTACGGGACAGGGGCTGGGGCGCTGAAGCTTTCTTT. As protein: CASSLTVRDRGWGAEAFF.

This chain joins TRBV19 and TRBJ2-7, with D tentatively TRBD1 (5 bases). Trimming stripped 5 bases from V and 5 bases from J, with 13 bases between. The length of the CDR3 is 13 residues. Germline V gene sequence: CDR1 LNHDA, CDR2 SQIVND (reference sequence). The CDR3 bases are TGTGCCAGTAGTCTCCAGGGTACCCACGAGCAGTACTTC. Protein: CASSLQGTHEQYF.

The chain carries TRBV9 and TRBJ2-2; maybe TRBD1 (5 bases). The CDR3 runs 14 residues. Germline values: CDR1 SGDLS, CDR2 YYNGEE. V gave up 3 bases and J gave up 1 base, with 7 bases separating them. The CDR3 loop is CASSGTGNTGELFF. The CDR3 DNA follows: TGTGCCAGCAGCGGAACAGGGAACACCGGGGAGCTGTTTTTT. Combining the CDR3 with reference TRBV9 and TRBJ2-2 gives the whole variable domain DSGVTQTPKHLITATGQRVTLRCSPRSGDLSVYWYQQSLDQGLQFLIQYYNGEERAKGNILERFSAQQFPDLHSELNLSSLELGDSALYFCASSGTGNTGELFFGEGSRLTVL.

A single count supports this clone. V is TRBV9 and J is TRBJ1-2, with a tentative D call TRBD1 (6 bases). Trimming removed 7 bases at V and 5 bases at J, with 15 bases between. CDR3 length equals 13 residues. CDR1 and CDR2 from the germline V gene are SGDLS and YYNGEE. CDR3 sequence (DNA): TGTGCCAGCTCAGGGGACCCGCCGTATGGCTACACCTTC. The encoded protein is CASSGDPPYGYTF. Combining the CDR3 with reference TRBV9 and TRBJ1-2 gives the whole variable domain DSGVTQTPKHLITATGQRVTLRCSPRSGDLSVYWYQQSLDQGLQFLIQYYNGEERAKGNILERFSAQQFPDLHSELNLSSLELGDSALYFCASSGDPPYGYTFGSGTRLTVV.

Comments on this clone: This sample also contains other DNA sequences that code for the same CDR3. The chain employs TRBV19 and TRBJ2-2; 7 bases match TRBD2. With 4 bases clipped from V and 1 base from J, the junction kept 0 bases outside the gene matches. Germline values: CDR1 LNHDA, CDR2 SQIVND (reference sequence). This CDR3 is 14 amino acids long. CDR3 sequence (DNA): TGTGCCAGTAGTAGCGGGAGGAACACCGGGGAGCTGTTTTTT. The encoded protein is CASSSGRNTGELFF. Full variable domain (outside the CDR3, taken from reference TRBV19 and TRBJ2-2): DGGITQSPKYLFRKEGQNVTLSCEQNLNHDAMYWYRQDPGQGLRLIYYSQIVNDFQKGDIAEGYSVSREKKESFPLTVTSAQKNPTAFYLCASSSGRNTGELFFGEGSRLTVL.

DNA of the CDR3: TGTGCCAGTAGGGACAGGGGGTATAGCAATCAGCCCCAGCATTTT. It specifies CASRDRGYSNQPQHF. The rearrangement links TRBV19 to TRBJ1-5; 10 bases are a match to TRBD1. The V gene end was trimmed by 6 bases and the J gene end by 0 bases; junction bases not matched to a gene: 2. Germline V gene data show CDR1 as LNHDA and CDR2 as SQIVND (reference sequence). The CDR3 has 15 amino acids.

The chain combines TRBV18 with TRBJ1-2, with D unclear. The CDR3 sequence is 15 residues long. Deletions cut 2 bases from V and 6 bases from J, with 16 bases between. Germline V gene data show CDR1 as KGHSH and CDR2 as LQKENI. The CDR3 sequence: CASSPREGLVDGYTF. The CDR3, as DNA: TGTGCCAGCTCACCAAGGGAGGGTTTGGTCGATGGCTACACCTTC.

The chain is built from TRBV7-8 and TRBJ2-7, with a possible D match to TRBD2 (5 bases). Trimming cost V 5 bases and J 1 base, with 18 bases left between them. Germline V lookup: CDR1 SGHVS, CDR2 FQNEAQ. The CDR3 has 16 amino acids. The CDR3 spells CASSKRETTNSYEQYF. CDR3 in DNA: TGTGCCAGCAGCAAACGCGAGACTACCAATTCCTACGAGCAGTACTTC.

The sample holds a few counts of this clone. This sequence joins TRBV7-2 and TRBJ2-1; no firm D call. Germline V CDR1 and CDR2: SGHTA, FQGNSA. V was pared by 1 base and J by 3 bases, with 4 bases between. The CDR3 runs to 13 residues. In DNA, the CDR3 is TGTGCCAGCAGCTTAGTCCTCTACAATGAGCAGTTCTTC. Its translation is CASSLVLYNEQFF.